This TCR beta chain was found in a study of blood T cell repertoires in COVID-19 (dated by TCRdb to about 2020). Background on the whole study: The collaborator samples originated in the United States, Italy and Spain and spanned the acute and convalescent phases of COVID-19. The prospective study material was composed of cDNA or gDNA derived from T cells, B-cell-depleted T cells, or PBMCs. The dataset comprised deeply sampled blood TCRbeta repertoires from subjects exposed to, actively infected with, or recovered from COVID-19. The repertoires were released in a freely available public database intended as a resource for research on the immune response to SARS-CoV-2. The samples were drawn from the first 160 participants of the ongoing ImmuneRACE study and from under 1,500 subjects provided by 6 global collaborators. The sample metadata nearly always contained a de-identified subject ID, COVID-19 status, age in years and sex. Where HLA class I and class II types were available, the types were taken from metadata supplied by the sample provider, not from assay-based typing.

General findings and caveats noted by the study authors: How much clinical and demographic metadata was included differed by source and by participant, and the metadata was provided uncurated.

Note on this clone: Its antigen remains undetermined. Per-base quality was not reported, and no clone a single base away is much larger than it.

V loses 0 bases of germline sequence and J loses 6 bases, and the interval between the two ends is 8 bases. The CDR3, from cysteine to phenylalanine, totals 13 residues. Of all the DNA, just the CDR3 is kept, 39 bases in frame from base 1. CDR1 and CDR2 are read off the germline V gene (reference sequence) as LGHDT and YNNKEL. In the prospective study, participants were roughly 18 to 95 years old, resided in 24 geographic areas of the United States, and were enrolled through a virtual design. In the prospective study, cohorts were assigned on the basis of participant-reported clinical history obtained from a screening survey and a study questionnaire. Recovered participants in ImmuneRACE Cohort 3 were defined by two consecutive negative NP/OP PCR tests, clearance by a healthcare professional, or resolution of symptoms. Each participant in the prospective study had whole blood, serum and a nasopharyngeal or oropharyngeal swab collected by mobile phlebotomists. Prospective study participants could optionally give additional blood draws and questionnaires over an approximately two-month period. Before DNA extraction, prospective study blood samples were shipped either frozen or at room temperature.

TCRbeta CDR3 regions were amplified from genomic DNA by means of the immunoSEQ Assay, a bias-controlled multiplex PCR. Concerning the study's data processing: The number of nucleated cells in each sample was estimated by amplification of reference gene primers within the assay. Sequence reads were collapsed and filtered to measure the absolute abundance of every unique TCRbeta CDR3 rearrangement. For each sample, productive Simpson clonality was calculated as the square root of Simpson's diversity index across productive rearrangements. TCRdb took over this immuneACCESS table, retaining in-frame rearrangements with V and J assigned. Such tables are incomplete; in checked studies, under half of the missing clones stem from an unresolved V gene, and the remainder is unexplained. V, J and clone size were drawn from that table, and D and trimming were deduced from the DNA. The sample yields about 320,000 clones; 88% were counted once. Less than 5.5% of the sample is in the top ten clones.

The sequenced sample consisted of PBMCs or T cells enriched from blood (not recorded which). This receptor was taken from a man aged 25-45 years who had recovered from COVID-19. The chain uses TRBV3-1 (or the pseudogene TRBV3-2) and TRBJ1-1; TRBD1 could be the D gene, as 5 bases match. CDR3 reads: CASSQDPRAEAFF. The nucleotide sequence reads TGTGCCAGCAGCCAAGACCCCAGGGCTGAAGCTTTCTTT.